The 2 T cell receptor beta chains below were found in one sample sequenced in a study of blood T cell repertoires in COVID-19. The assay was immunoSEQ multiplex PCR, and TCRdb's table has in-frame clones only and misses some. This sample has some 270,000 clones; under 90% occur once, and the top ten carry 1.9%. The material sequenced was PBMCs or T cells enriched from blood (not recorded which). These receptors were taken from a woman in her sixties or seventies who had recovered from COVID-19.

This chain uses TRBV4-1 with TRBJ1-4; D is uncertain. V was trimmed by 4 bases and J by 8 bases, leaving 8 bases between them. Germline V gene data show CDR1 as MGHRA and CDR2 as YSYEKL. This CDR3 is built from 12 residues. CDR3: CASSLGGEKLFF. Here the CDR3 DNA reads TGCGCCAGCAGCCTCGGAGGGGAAAAACTGTTTTTT.

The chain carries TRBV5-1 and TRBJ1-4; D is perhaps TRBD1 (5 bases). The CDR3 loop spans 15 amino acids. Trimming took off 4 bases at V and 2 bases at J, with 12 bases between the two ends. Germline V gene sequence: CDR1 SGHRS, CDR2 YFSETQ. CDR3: CASSAGLATNEKLFF. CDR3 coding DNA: TGCGCCAGCAGCGCAGGGCTGGCTACTAATGAAAAACTGTTTTTT.